The 23 T cell receptor beta chains below all came from one sample that was sequenced in a study of tumor-infiltrating lymphocytes in primary liver carcinoma. A constant-region primer served to make TCR beta cDNA from around 500 ng total RNA. Each TCR beta library was derived from three nested multiplex PCR rounds that employed slightly modified ARM-PCR. The two initial PCR rounds, around 11 cycles each, used TRBV1-TRBV30 forward and C-beta reverse primers. Using its own MiXCR run on the multiplex PCR reads, TCRdb lists one record per CDR3 protein. The table lists just under 45,000 distinct CDR3 sequences, approximately 73% of them singletons, with 15% to 20% in the top ten. Unsorted bulk tissue, roughly 20-33 mg of it, served as the source for co-extraction of RNA and DNA. The sample was liver tumor tissue from sampling region 2. Subset indicated: tumor region T2, inferior pole. The receptors were gathered from a man in his forties with primary liver carcinoma and hepatitis B virus infection.

This clonotype was seen a single time. One end of the junction does not line up with germline, which may come from a read error. This chain links TRBV11-2 with TRBJ1-6; 8 bases line up with TRBD1. The CDR3 totals 15 residues. CDR1 SGHAT and CDR2 FQNNGV come from the germline V gene. CDR3 coding DNA: TGTGCCAGCAGCCGCGAGGACAGGGTCTATTCACCCCACCACTTT. This encodes CASSREDRVYSPHHF.

On this clonotype itself: Germline and junction disagree at one end, which may indicate a read error. This chain joins TRBV11-2 and TRBJ2-5, with D maybe TRBD2 (5 bases). Germline V gene lookup returns CDR1 SGHAT and CDR2 FQNNGV. The CDR3 extends over 15 amino acids. In nucleotides, the CDR3 is TGTGTCAGCAGTTGTTGGACTGGTCCCGCGGAGATACAGTACTTC. It is translated as CVSSCWTGPAEIQYF.

This clonotype appeared a single time. At one boundary the junction diverges from the germline segment, which might be a read error. The chain combines TRBV12-3 or TRBV12-4 with TRBJ2-5; no firm D call. The length of the CDR3 is 14 residues. CDR3 coding DNA: TGTGCCAGCAGTTTTTTCGTGAGTGAAGAGACCCAGTGCTTC. Amino acid sequence: CASSFFVSEETQCF.

This clonotype was observed once. CDR3 protein: CASSEYYEQFF. Written as DNA, the CDR3 is TGTGCCAGTAGCGAGTACTATGAGCAGTTCTTC. V gene TRBV13 combines with J gene TRBJ2-1, with D perhaps TRBD2 (5 bases). This CDR3 has 11 amino acids. V gave up 9 bases and J gave up 8 bases, with 11 bases separating them. Germline V gene data show CDR1 as PRHDT and CDR2 as FYEKMQ (reference sequence).

This clonotype was counted ten times or more. The chain recombines TRBV7-8 with TRBJ1-4, with D tentatively TRBD1 (5 bases). CDR3 length equals 15 residues. In germline, CDR1 is SGHVS, CDR2 FQNEAQ. Deletions cut 5 bases from V and 8 bases from J, with 18 bases between. The chain's CDR3 is CASSPGAGNREKLFF. The CDR3 DNA is TGTGCCAGCAGCCCAGGCGCAGGGAATCGGGAAAAACTGTTTTTT.

As to this clonotype: The junction departs from the called germline gene at one end, perhaps through a read error. The chain uses TRBV7-9 and TRBJ2-5; a weak D match, TRBD1 (6 bases). There are 14 residues in the CDR3. Germline assignment: CDR1 SEHNR and CDR2 FQNEAQ (reference sequence). CDR3: CASSLSRGDETQYF. The CDR3 region has the DNA TGCGCCAGCAGCTTATCCAGGGGAGACGAGACCCAGTACTTC.

With regard to this clonotype: Since the CDR3 does not end with the conserved phenylalanine or tryptophan, this likely comes from a read error. The rearrangement uses TRBV29-1 and TRBJ2-1; 13 bases are shared with TRBD2. CDR3 size: 15 residues. Trimming took 7 bases from V and 4 from J; bases not matched to a gene: 7. Germline V gives CDR1 SQVTM, CDR2 ANQGSEA. CDR3 nucleotides: TGCAGCGAACAACTAGCGGGAGGGCGTTACAATGAGCAGTTCTGC. The encoded protein is CSEQLAGGRYNEQFC.

The chain employs TRBV4-2 and TRBJ2-1, with TRBD2 matching over 10 bases. V trimming: 0 bases; J trimming: 10 bases; junction bases outside the gene matches: 6. CDR1 is LGHNA and CDR2 is YNFKEQ in the germline V gene. CDR3 size: 15 residues. This CDR3 reads CASSQDQSGREEQFF. CDR3 DNA: TGTGCCAGCAGCCAAGATCAGAGCGGGAGGGAAGAGCAGTTCTTC.

As to this clonotype: One base away lies a much larger clone, so this may be a sequencing read error. This CDR3 is CASSLPPRLDEQFF. The DNA of the CDR3 is TGTGCCAGCAGCTTACCGCCACGGCTCGATGAGCAGTTCTTC. The V call is TRBV7-9, the J call TRBJ2-1; D unresolved. Germline V lookup: CDR1 SEHNR, CDR2 FQNEAQ (reference sequence). The CDR3 is 14 amino acids. V shed 2 bases and J shed 8 bases, with 13 bases lying between them.

Remarks on this clonotype: The CDR3 end shows no conserved phenylalanine or tryptophan, and so a read error is likely. The rearrangement joins TRBV6-2 or TRBV6-3 to TRBJ1-1, with TRBD1 as a possible D gene (5 bases). From germline, CDR1 is MNHEY and CDR2 SVGEGT. The CDR3 covers 14 residues. Here the CDR3 reads CVSRRGVMNTEAFV. CDR3 nucleotides: TGTGTCAGTCGGCGAGGGGTGATGAACACTGAAGCTTTCGTT.

The chain has TRBV18 and TRBJ2-7; D remains ambiguous. The CDR3 length is 15 residues. CDR1 is KGHSH, CDR2 LQKENI, per germline. The V end lost 11 bases, the J end lost 3 bases, and 23 bases lay between the germline ends. The CDR3 region is CAVSPPSAGSYEQYF. The CDR3 bases are TGTGCCGTCTCACCACCCAGCGCAGGAAGCTACGAGCAGTACTTC.

In regard to this clonotype: The CDR3 does not close with the conserved phenylalanine or tryptophan, likely indicating a read error. V usage is TRBV7-9 and J usage is TRBJ2-7, with D unclear. The germline gives CDR1 SEHNR, CDR2 FQNEAQ (reference sequence). The CDR3 loop spans 14 amino acids. The V end was cut by 5 bases, the J end by 4 bases, with 15 bases between. CDR3 nucleotides: TGTGCCAGCAGCAATACGGGCCCCCCATACGAGCAGTACTTA. It encodes CASSNTGPPYEQYL.

Concerning this clonotype: Germline and junction disagree at one end, which may indicate a read error. The chain links TRBV9 to TRBJ1-1; D ambiguous. CDR3 length: 13 amino acids. CDR1 and CDR2 (germline): SGDLS, YYNGEE. CDR3 sequence (DNA): TGTGACAGCAGCAGCAGGAGTGATACTGAAGCTTTCTTT. Its translation: CDSSSRSDTEAFF.

On this clonotype: Likely a read error: the CDR3 ends without its conserved phenylalanine or tryptophan. The V call is TRBV25-1, the J call TRBJ1-1; D gene ambiguous. The CDR3 spans 13 residues. Germline V gives CDR1 MGHDK, CDR2 SYGVNS. In nucleotides, the CDR3 is TGTGCCAGTAGTGGGGTGGGAGACTCTGAAGCTTTCTCT. This codes for CASSGVGDSEAFS.

A word on this clonotype: An end of the junction differs from the germline gene, which may be a read error. This chain connects TRBV29-1 to TRBJ2-5; a weak D match, TRBD1 (5 bases). This CDR3 has 14 residues. Germline V gives CDR1 SQVTM, CDR2 ANQGSEA. The CDR3 DNA reads TGCAGCTATAAGACAGCATCGTTTCAAGAGACCCAATACTTC. This translates into CSYKTASFQETQYF.

This clonotype has at least ten counts. V gene TRBV2 combines with J gene TRBJ1-5; D remains ambiguous. The V end was cut by 0 bases, the J end by 7 bases, with 7 bases between. The CDR3 length is 13 residues. Germline V gene data show CDR1 as SNHLY and CDR2 as FYNNEI. CDR3 in amino acids: CASSEARQQPQHF. The CDR3 DNA reads as TGTGCCAGCAGTGAAGCGCGGCAGCAGCCCCAGCATTTT.

V gene TRBV14 combines with J gene TRBJ1-6; weak D call: TRBD1 (5 bases). The CDR3 totals 13 residues. Germline CDR1 SGHDN, CDR2 FVKESK. V lost 7 bases and J lost 12, with 16 bases in between. Written as DNA, the CDR3 is TGTGCCAGCAACCTAGGGGATGGAAGACCCCTCCACTTT. This sequence encodes CASNLGDGRPLHF.

As to this clonotype: A read error may account for a junction end that differs from germline. The CDR3 protein is CPSSAAGDEYEQYF. The CDR3 coding sequence is TGTCCCAGCAGCGCGGCAGGGGACGAGTACGAGCAGTACTTC. V is TRBV6-5 and J is TRBJ2-7; possible D gene TRBD1, 6 bases. This CDR3 spans 14 amino acids. CDR1 MNHEY and CDR2 SVGAGI come from the germline V gene.

This clonotype was detected many times. The rearrangement joins TRBV5-1 to TRBJ1-3, with D perhaps matching TRBD1 (5 bases). The germline CDR1 and CDR2 sequences are SGHRS and YFSETQ. CDR3 length: 17 amino acids. V lost 0 bases, J lost 0 bases, and 13 bases lay in between. This CDR3 is CASSLDLVGVSGNTIYF. The CDR3, as DNA: TGCGCCAGCAGCTTGGACCTAGTAGGGGTCTCTGGAAACACCATATATTTT.

Only a few counts were recorded for this clonotype. This rearrangement joins TRBV29-1 to TRBJ2-5; 10 bases fit TRBD1. From germline, CDR1 is SQVTM and CDR2 ANQGSEA. The CDR3 is 14 residues long. The trim removed 4 bases at V and 7 bases at J, leaving 9 bases unmatched. The CDR3, as DNA: TGCAGCGTTGCTCCCGGGACAGGGGAAGGGACCCAGTACTTC. It is translated as CSVAPGTGEGTQYF.

Comments on this clonotype: A read error may account for a junction end that differs from germline. This rearrangement joins TRBV28 to TRBJ2-1; 8 positions match TRBD2. Germline values: CDR1 MDHEN, CDR2 SYDVKM. This CDR3 has 17 residues. CDR3 coding DNA: TGTGCCACCAGTCAGAGGACTAGCATTAGGTCAAATCGGGAGCAGTTCTTC. It specifies CATSQRTSIRSNREQFF.

Details on this clonotype: A much larger clone is a single base away; this may be a read error. The V call is TRBV19, the J call TRBJ1-1; D is possibly TRBD1 (5 bases). This CDR3 comprises 15 residues. V lost 6 bases and J lost 4, with 18 bases in between. CDR1 is LNHDA and CDR2 is SQIVND in the germline V gene (reference sequence). Written as DNA, the CDR3 is TGTGCCAGTAGACCTGAGTTTAGGGGTCGCACTGAAGCTTTCTTT. It is translated as CASRPEFRGRTEAFF.

This clonotype has more than one count but fewer than ten. The conserved final phenylalanine or tryptophan is absent from the CDR3, which likely points to a read error. The chain carries TRBV6-5 and TRBJ2-3, with unresolved D. V lost 9 bases, J lost 4 bases, and 17 bases lay in between. From germline, CDR1 is MNHEY and CDR2 SVGAGI. The CDR3 is made up of 14 amino acids. The CDR3 loop is CASSRERWADTQYL. The CDR3 DNA sequence: TGTGCCAGTAGTAGAGAGAGGTGGGCAGATACGCAGTATTTG.